Shown below are 7 T cell receptor beta chains from a single sample sequenced in a study of identical twins. TCRdb independently ran MiXCR on the 5' RACE reads; one entry per CDR3 protein. The sample holds approximately 1.8 million distinct CDR3 sequences, under 35% seen once. Sample: cord blood. Every receptor here comes from a newborn girl in good health.

The genes are TRBV20-1 and TRBJ1-1; D call uncertain. The V end lost 6 bases, the J end lost 1 base, and 15 bases lay between the germline ends. CDR1 DFQATT and CDR2 SNEGSKA come from the germline V gene (reference sequence). The CDR3 has 14 residues. The CDR3 is CSALRTDSNTEAFF. The CDR3 nucleotides read TGCAGTGCCCTCCGTACCGACTCGAACACTGAAGCTTTCTTT.

As concerns this clonotype: The junction differs from germline at one of its ends, possibly a read error. The genes are TRBV6-6 and TRBJ2-7, with TRBD1 as a possible D gene (6 bases). Germline V CDR1 and CDR2: MNHNY, SVGAGI (reference sequence). CDR3 length equals 11 residues. In nucleotides, the CDR3 is TGTGGCAGCGGACAGAGGGACGAGCAGTACTTC. Translation gives CGSGQRDEQYF.

The CDR3 nucleotides are TGTGCCAGCAGCTCGCCTAGTGGGGCCTTATACAATGAGCAGTTCTTC. It translates to CASSSPSGALYNEQFF. The chain employs TRBV5-5 and TRBJ2-1, with a tentative D call TRBD1 (5 bases). This CDR3 comprises 16 residues. The V gene's germline CDR1 is SGHKS and CDR2 YYEKEE (reference sequence). The V end was cut by 3 bases, the J end by 4 bases, with 17 bases between.

This chain connects TRBV24-1 to TRBJ1-2; D call uncertain. The CDR3 contains 15 residues. Germline V gene data show CDR1 as KGHDR and CDR2 as SFDVKD. The V gene lost 1 base and the J gene lost 6 bases, with 14 bases spanning the gap. In DNA, the CDR3 is TGTGCCACCAGTGATTTCGACCAAGGCCGGAATGGCTACACCTTC. This translates into CATSDFDQGRNGYTF.

This clonotype occurred a few times. CDR3 DNA: TGTGCCAGCAGTTACGTCCCCGGGACAGGGGGTACCTACAATGAGCAGTTCTTC. Its translation: CASSYVPGTGGTYNEQFF. This chain links TRBV6-2 or TRBV6-3 with TRBJ2-1, with 11 bases that match TRBD1. Germline CDR1 reads MNHEY; CDR2 reads SVGEGT. The CDR3 length is 18 residues. Trimming at V came to 2 bases and at J to 2 bases, leaving 8 bases not matched to a gene.

Only a few counts were recorded for this clonotype. The chain combines TRBV20-1 with TRBJ2-7; D is ambiguous. This CDR3 spans 16 amino acids. V lost 3 bases and J lost 3, with 21 bases in between. Germline CDR1 and CDR2: DFQATT and SNEGSKA (reference sequence). The chain's CDR3 is CSASPSPVVVFYEQYF. In nucleotides, the CDR3 is TGCAGTGCTAGTCCCTCCCCGGTCGTTGTTTTCTACGAGCAGTACTTC.

This clonotype was recorded a few times. The chain is built from TRBV24-1 and TRBJ1-5; 12 bases fit TRBD1. The length of the CDR3 is 14 residues. Trimming took 7 bases from V and 6 from J; bases not matched to a gene: 3. CDR1 is KGHDR and CDR2 is SFDVKD in the germline V gene. DNA for the CDR3: TGTGCCACCAGGGGACAGGGGGCAGGTCAGCCCCAGCATTTT. Protein: CATRGQGAGQPQHF.